This TCR beta chain is from a study of Ad26.COV2.S vaccination and SARS-CoV-2 variants. Looking at the study overall: The donor was enrolled in the Ad26.COV2.S arm of the COV1001 trial. The authors gave Ad26.COV2.S intramuscularly, either once or twice 56 days apart.

The CDR3 consists of 15 residues. Germline CDR1 reads KGHSH; CDR2 reads LQKENI. Trimming stripped 1 base from V and 2 bases from J, with 8 bases between. Sample treatment: around 19 received Ad26.COV2.S at low or high dose, single or two shots; five or six received placebo; per-sample allocation not given. It was on day 63 after the first vaccine or placebo injection that samples were taken. The method was immunoSEQ multiplex PCR; TCRdb's version includes in-frame clones alone and lacks a portion of them. The data hold approximately 350,000 clones, with about four fifths observed a single time. This sequence originates from a person aged 18-65 years who received the Ad26.COV2.S COVID-19 vaccine or a placebo. The chain has TRBV18 and TRBJ2-2; either TRBD1 or TRBD2 may fit D (5 bases each). This sample comprised peripheral blood, obtained in a trial of Ad26.COV2.S vaccine versus placebo. The CDR3: CASSPQGPNTGELFF. DNA of the CDR3: TGTGCCAGCTCACCACAGGGACCCAACACCGGGGAGCTGTTTTTT.